Listed here are 31 T cell receptor beta chains from one sample, sequenced in a study of response to subunit inactivated influenza vaccine. TCRdb passed the RT-PCR reads through MiXCR, listing each CDR3 protein once. The table includes roughly 790,000 distinct CDR3 sequences, roughly 20% detected once. The sequencing here drew on PBMCs from blood, taken more than 4 days after vaccination. These receptors were obtained from a man aged 50-60 years who received an inactivated influenza vaccine.

In this sample, this clonotype turned up a few times. J is TRBJ2-2 and V is TRBV20-1; D gene uncertain. The V end was cut by 2 bases, the J end by 1 base, with 8 bases between. The CDR3 has 14 amino acids. Per germline, CDR1 DFQATT and CDR2 SNEGSKA (reference sequence). DNA of the CDR3: TGCAGTGCTAGACCGGGCAGGAACACCGGGGAGCTGTTTTTT. Its translation is CSARPGRNTGELFF.

This clonotype has a handful of counts. The chain carries TRBV14 and TRBJ2-6; D unclear. Looked up from germline, CDR1 is SGHDN and CDR2 is FVKESK. CDR3 length: 16 amino acids. The germline V and J ends were trimmed by 1 base and 2 bases, with 9 bases remaining between them. The chain's CDR3 is CASSQAGDAGANVLTF. Written as DNA, the CDR3 is TGTGCCAGCAGCCAAGCAGGTGATGCTGGGGCCAACGTCCTGACTTTC.

The chain combines TRBV20-1 with TRBJ2-7, with D perhaps assigned TRBD1 or TRBD2 (5 bases each). The CDR3 runs 15 residues. Trimming cost V 3 bases and J 6 bases, with 21 bases left between them. CDR1 is DFQATT and CDR2 is SNEGSKA in the germline V gene (reference sequence). CDR3 in amino acids: CSARIPGTLRGEQYF. The CDR3 DNA sequence: TGCAGTGCTAGGATACCGGGGACGCTCCGGGGCGAGCAGTACTTC.

On this clonotype itself: A junction boundary mismatches the germline segment, possibly from a read error. This sequence joins TRBV20-1 and TRBJ2-3; TRBD2 matches 13 bases. Germline V lookup: CDR1 DFQATT, CDR2 SNEGSKA (reference sequence). This CDR3 comprises 16 residues. In DNA, the CDR3 is TGCTGTGCTAGAGGACTAGCGGGAGTTTGGGCAGATACGCAGTATTTT. It is translated as CCARGLAGVWADTQYF.

In this sample, this clonotype turned up a few times. CDR3 coding DNA: TGTGCCAGCAGTGAAGTCGGGGGCAGGGCTAAGGACACCTTC. It translates to CASSEVGGRAKDTF. V usage is TRBV6-1 and J usage is TRBJ1-2, with a possible D match to TRBD1 (6 bases). Germline V gene data show CDR1 as MNHNS and CDR2 as SASEGT. CDR3 length: 14 amino acids. V lost 1 base to trimming and J lost 12 bases, with 18 bases between them.

The chain recombines TRBV4-3 with TRBJ2-1; the match to TRBD1 covers 9 bases. Trimming removed 4 bases from V and 2 bases from J; junction bases left unmatched: 9. The CDR3 sequence is 17 residues long. From germline, CDR1 is LGHNA and CDR2 YSLEER. This CDR3 reads CASSLRRWDRAYNEQFF. In DNA, the CDR3 is TGCGCCAGCAGCCTCCGCAGGTGGGACAGGGCCTACAATGAGCAGTTCTTC.

V usage is TRBV4-3 and J usage is TRBJ2-3; 12 positions match TRBD2. J lost 5 bases, V lost 0 bases, and 6 bases had no gene match. Germline-derived CDR1 and CDR2 are LGHNA and YSLEER. CDR3 length: 17 residues. The CDR3 bases are TGCGCCAGCAGCCAAGAGGAACTAGCGGGAGGAAGAGATACGCAGTATTTT. It encodes CASSQEELAGGRDTQYF.

In its sample, this clonotype was seen a few times. This chain uses TRBV12-3 or TRBV12-4 with TRBJ1-2; no definite D call. The CDR3 is 13 amino acids. V dropped 2 bases and J dropped 4 bases, with 8 bases sitting between them. Written as DNA, the CDR3 is TGTGCCAGCAGTTTAAGCCAGGTCTATGGCTACACCTTC. Translation: CASSLSQVYGYTF.

This clonotype came up a few times. This chain links TRBV3-1 with TRBJ2-1, with 8 bases that match TRBD1. Germline V gene data show CDR1 as LGHDT and CDR2 as YNNKEL (reference sequence). CDR3 length: 15 amino acids. V dropped 4 bases and J dropped 7; count of bases not matched to a gene: 9. The CDR3 spells CASSPLRTGRNEQFF. The CDR3 coding sequence is TGTGCCAGCAGCCCCTTACGGACAGGGCGAAATGAGCAGTTCTTC.

There are a few counts of this clonotype. The chain employs TRBV6-2 or TRBV6-3 and TRBJ1-5; 8 bases match TRBD1. Germline assignment: CDR1 MNHEY and CDR2 SVGEGT. V shed 6 bases, J shed 3 bases, and the junction held 13 bases outside the gene matches. CDR3 length equals 17 residues. CDR3 nucleotide sequence: TGTGCCAGCAGACCCAGGACAGGGCAAGGTATCAATCAGCCCCAGCATTTT. It yields the protein CASRPRTGQGINQPQHF.

This clonotype was seen a handful of times. V and J are TRBV18 and TRBJ1-4; no definite D call. Trimming took off 3 bases at V and 2 bases at J, with 7 bases between the two ends. The CDR3 consists of 14 residues. The V gene's germline CDR1 is KGHSH and CDR2 LQKENI. In nucleotides, the CDR3 is TGTGCCAGCTCACCCATCCGGACTAATGAAAAACTGTTTTTT. This codes for CASSPIRTNEKLFF.

In this sample, this clonotype turned up many times. The chain has TRBV5-1 and TRBJ2-7; 8 bases line up with TRBD1. Germline assignment: CDR1 SGHRS and CDR2 YFSETQ. The CDR3 runs to 14 residues. The trim removed 4 bases at V and 3 bases at J, leaving 6 bases unmatched. The CDR3 sequence is CASSPTGQGYEQYF. The CDR3, as DNA: TGCGCCAGCAGCCCTACTGGACAGGGCTACGAGCAGTACTTC.

The chain couples TRBV20-1 to TRBJ1-5, with 7 bases that match TRBD1. After removal of 5 bases from V and 7 bases from J, the junction contained 14 bases not matched to a gene. The germline CDR1 and CDR2 sequences are DFQATT and SNEGSKA (reference sequence). The CDR3 runs to 15 residues. CDR3 coding DNA: TGCAGTGCTCAGGGGGGGGGACATAACTCCCAGCCCCAGCATTTT. Its protein is CSAQGGGHNSQPQHF.

The genes are TRBV9 and TRBJ2-1; 8 positions match TRBD1. CDR3 size: 15 residues. The V gene's germline CDR1 is SGDLS and CDR2 YYNGEE. The V and J ends lost 3 bases and 4 bases, in that order; junction bases with no gene match: 6. The CDR3 loop reads CASSAQGAWYNEQFF. In DNA form, the CDR3 reads TGTGCCAGCAGCGCCCAGGGGGCCTGGTACAATGAGCAGTTCTTC.

This clonotype was observed a handful of times. V gene TRBV4-1 combines with J gene TRBJ2-3; 9 positions match TRBD1. Trimming cost V 4 bases and J 5 bases; bases outside gene matches: 7. Germline-derived CDR1 and CDR2 are MGHRA and YSYEKL. The CDR3 runs 15 residues. The chain's CDR3 is CASSLGTGTRDTQYF. CDR3 nucleotide sequence: TGCGCCAGCAGCCTAGGGACAGGGACAAGAGATACGCAGTATTTT.

This clonotype turned up a few times. The chain links TRBV29-1 to TRBJ2-1; D is unclear. The CDR3 covers 14 residues. V was trimmed by 4 bases and J by 0 bases, leaving 10 bases between them. The germline V gene encodes CDR1 SQVTM and CDR2 ANQGSEA. CDR3 DNA: TGCAGCGTTGGGACCACGCTCTCCTACAATGAGCAGTTCTTC. Amino acids: CSVGTTLSYNEQFF.

This clonotype was seen a handful of times. This chain connects TRBV4-2 to TRBJ1-6; D is undetermined. Germline-derived CDR1 and CDR2 are LGHNA and YNFKEQ. V was shortened by 6 bases and J by 5 bases, with 11 bases between the two germline ends. This CDR3 region has 14 residues. CDR3 amino acids: CASSPRLDNSPLHF. The CDR3 region has the DNA TGTGCCAGCAGTCCAAGGCTCGATAATTCACCCCTCCACTTT.

The chain links TRBV5-1 to TRBJ2-7; D ambiguous. Germline values: CDR1 SGHRS, CDR2 YFSETQ. The V gene lost 4 bases and the J gene lost 0 bases, with 11 bases spanning the gap. CDR3 length equals 14 residues. The CDR3 DNA follows: TGCGCCAGCAGCCCAGACGTAAGCTCCTACGAGCAGTACTTC. Its translation is CASSPDVSSYEQYF.

The gene calls are TRBV28 and TRBJ2-5; possibly TRBD2 for D (6 bases). The V end lost 2 bases, the J end lost 1 base, and 8 bases lay between the germline ends. Germline-derived CDR1 and CDR2 are MDHEN and SYDVKM. CDR3 length: 14 amino acids. CDR3 in DNA: TGTGCCAGCAGTTTAGAGGAGGGCCAAGAGACCCAGTACTTC. It specifies CASSLEEGQETQYF.

This clonotype was seen more than once but under ten times. The chain has TRBV19 and TRBJ2-1; possible D gene TRBD2, 6 bases. This CDR3 has 17 amino acids. Germline V gene lookup returns CDR1 LNHDA and CDR2 SQIVND (reference sequence). The V and J ends lost 2 bases and 0 bases respectively, with 14 bases between them. In DNA, the CDR3 is TGTGCCAGTAGTATATCCGGGGGACGAGTCTCCTACAATGAGCAGTTCTTC. It yields the protein CASSISGGRVSYNEQFF.

This chain links TRBV7-8 with TRBJ1-6; D possibly corresponds to TRBD1 (6 bases). Germline-derived CDR1 and CDR2 are SGHVS and FQNEAQ. The CDR3 spans 14 residues. Trimming left V 6 bases short and J 6 bases short, with 12 bases between. Here the CDR3 reads CASRRTELNSPLHF. For the CDR3, the DNA is TGTGCCAGCAGGCGGACAGAACTTAATTCACCCCTCCACTTT.

This clonotype was found many times. The V call is TRBV6-1, the J call TRBJ2-7; 9 positions agree with TRBD1. Germline-derived CDR1 and CDR2 are MNHNS and SASEGT. After removal of 6 bases from V and 3 bases from J, the junction contained 9 bases not matched to a gene. The CDR3 runs 15 residues. CDR3 in DNA: TGTGCCAGCAGAGAGGGACAGGGACCGTACTACGAGCAGTACTTC. This gives the protein CASREGQGPYYEQYF.

The rearrangement links TRBV7-2 to TRBJ2-5; possible D gene TRBD1, 6 bases. Germline values: CDR1 SGHTA, CDR2 FQGNSA. V was trimmed by 2 bases and J by 5 bases, leaving 15 bases between them. The CDR3 spans 15 residues. The CDR3 loop is CASSLYPGDRETQYF. The CDR3 nucleotides read TGTGCCAGCAGCTTATATCCAGGGGATAGGGAGACCCAGTACTTC.

This clonotype was recorded a few times. The chain uses TRBV12-3 or TRBV12-4 and TRBJ2-7, with 10 bases fitting TRBD2. J gave up 3 bases and V 5 bases, and 13 bases lay outside the gene matches. This CDR3 contains 17 residues. The CDR3 region has the DNA TGTGCCAGCAGTCCTAGCCCCGGAGCGGGGGGGAGCTACGAGCAGTACTTC. The encoded protein is CASSPSPGAGGSYEQYF.

This clonotype occurred a few times. This sequence joins TRBV12-3 or TRBV12-4 and TRBJ2-5; D possibly matches TRBD1 or TRBD2 (5 bases each). The CDR3 covers 14 residues. The V end lost 4 bases, the J end lost 0 bases, and 9 bases lay between the germline ends. The CDR3 region has the DNA TGTGCCAGCAGTTGGGACCTGTACCAAGAGACCCAGTACTTC. This codes for CASSWDLYQETQYF.

This clonotype appeared a few times. DNA for the CDR3: TGCAGTGCTACTCAATTGGGACTAGCGGGAGACGAGCAGTACTTC. This encodes CSATQLGLAGDEQYF. The rearrangement joins TRBV20-1 to TRBJ2-7, with 14 positions matching TRBD2. CDR1 and CDR2 (germline): DFQATT, SNEGSKA (reference sequence). The CDR3 has 15 amino acids. V lost 4 bases and J lost 5; bases outside the gene matches: 7.

A few counts support this clonotype. The rearrangement links TRBV7-2 to TRBJ2-5; the D is unclear. This CDR3 region has 14 residues. Germline assignment: CDR1 SGHTA and CDR2 FQGNSA. The V and J ends lost 7 bases and 5 bases respectively, with 17 bases between them. The CDR3 DNA follows: TGTGCCAGCACCTTTCGGGCTATTGGGGAGACCCAGTACTTC. It encodes CASTFRAIGETQYF.

V is TRBV19 and J is TRBJ2-7, with D maybe TRBD2 (6 bases). The germline V gene has CDR1 LNHDA and CDR2 SQIVND (reference sequence). This CDR3 has 14 residues. The V end was cut by 1 base, the J end by 3 bases, with 10 bases between. The CDR3 DNA follows: TGTGCCAGTAGTATAGTGGCGGGGCGCTACGAGCAGTACTTC. It translates to CASSIVAGRYEQYF.

This rearrangement joins TRBV25-1 to TRBJ2-3; D may correspond to TRBD1 or TRBD2 (5 bases each). Germline-derived CDR1 and CDR2 are MGHDK and SYGVNS. Trimming pared 4 bases from V and 13 bases from J, leaving 18 bases between. This CDR3 comprises 13 residues. DNA of the CDR3: TGTGCCAGCAGTGCTGGGGGTAACGGTTTAGAGTATTTT. As protein: CASSAGGNGLEYF.

The chain combines TRBV6-5 with TRBJ1-1; the D gene is possibly TRBD1 (5 bases). The germline CDR1 and CDR2 sequences are MNHEY and SVGAGI. V was clipped by 6 bases and J by 1 base, with 12 bases between them. This CDR3 is 14 amino acids long. The chain's CDR3 is CASSFSTGNTEAFF. DNA for the CDR3: TGTGCCAGCAGCTTCTCCACAGGGAACACTGAAGCTTTCTTT.

This clonotype was seen only a few times. The chain uses TRBV7-6 and TRBJ2-1; 10 bases map to TRBD2. In germline, CDR1 is SGHVS, CDR2 FNYEAQ. The V segment lost 1 base and the J segment 6 bases; nucleotides outside the gene matches: 9. The CDR3 has 17 amino acids. CDR3 sequence reads: CASSLGEAGGPGNEQFF. The CDR3 DNA reads as TGTGCCAGCAGCTTAGGTGAAGCGGGGGGGCCGGGCAATGAGCAGTTCTTC. The full variable domain, rest sourced from reference TRBV7-6 and TRBJ2-1, is GAGVSQSPRYKVTKRGQDVALRCDPISGHVSLYWYRQALGQGPEFLTYFNYEAQQDKSGLPNDRFSAERPEGSISTLTIQRTEQRDSAMYRCASSLGEAGGPGNEQFFGPGTRLTVL.